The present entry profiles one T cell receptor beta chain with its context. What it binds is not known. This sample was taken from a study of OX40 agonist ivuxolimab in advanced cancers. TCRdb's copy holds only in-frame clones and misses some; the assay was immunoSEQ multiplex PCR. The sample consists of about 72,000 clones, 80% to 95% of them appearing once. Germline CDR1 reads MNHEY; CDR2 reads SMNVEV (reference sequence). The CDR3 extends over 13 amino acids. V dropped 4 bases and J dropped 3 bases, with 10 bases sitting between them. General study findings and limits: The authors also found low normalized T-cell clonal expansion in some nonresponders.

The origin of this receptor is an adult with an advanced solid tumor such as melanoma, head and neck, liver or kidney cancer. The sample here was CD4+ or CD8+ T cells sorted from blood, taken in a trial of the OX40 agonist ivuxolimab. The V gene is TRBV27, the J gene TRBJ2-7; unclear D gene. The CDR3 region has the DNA TGTGCCAGCAGTTCCGGACGCGGCTACGAGCAGTACTTC. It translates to CASSSGRGYEQYF.